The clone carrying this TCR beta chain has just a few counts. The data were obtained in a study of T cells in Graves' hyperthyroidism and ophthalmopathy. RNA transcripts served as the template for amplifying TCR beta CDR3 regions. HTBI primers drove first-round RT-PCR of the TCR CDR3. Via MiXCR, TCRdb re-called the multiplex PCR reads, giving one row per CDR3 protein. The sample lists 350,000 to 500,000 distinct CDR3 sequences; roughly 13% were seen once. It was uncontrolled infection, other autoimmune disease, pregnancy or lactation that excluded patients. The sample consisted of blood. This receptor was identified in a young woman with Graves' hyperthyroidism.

Here the CDR3 DNA reads TGTGCCAGCAGCCAAGGGGGGCCCAACTATGGCTACACCTTC. Translating gives CASSQGGPNYGYTF. The chain carries TRBV6-2 or TRBV6-3 and TRBJ1-2; weak D call: TRBD1 (6 bases). CDR1 and CDR2 (germline): MNHEY, SVGEGT. V was shortened by 6 bases and J by 2 bases, with 13 bases between the two germline ends. This CDR3 is 14 amino acids long.